A selection of T cell receptor beta chains follows, all from one sample in a study of T cell repertoires in cytomegalovirus infection. Using its own MiXCR run on the reads, TCRdb lists one record per CDR3 protein. The table shows around 450,000 distinct CDR3 sequences, with 11% occurring only once. The specimen was PBMCs. All receptors derive from a human donor in good health (CMV status not recorded). Some clones in this sample may be carry-over from other donors' samples. The CDR3 runs from the conserved cysteine through the conserved F or W. The order of the fields is CDR3 DNA, CDR3 protein, D gene, J gene, V gene, clone size. The D gene is left open where the match is weak. Clone size is not always given. Where it is, it says once, few, many or a class for expanded clones.

CDR3 DNA: TGCAGCGTTGAACCTTATGACAAGAATGAGCAGTTCTTC
CDR3 protein: CSVEPYDKNEQFF
D gene: -
J gene: TRBJ2-1
V gene: TRBV29-1
clone size: many

CDR3 DNA: TGTGCCAGCACCTCCTTGAGGGGGCCACGAAATACGCAGTATTTT
CDR3 protein: CASTSLRGPRNTQYF
D gene: TRBD1
J gene: TRBJ2-3
V gene: TRBV11-2
clone size: many

CDR3 DNA: TGTGCCAGCAGTTTGAGGGTTGCAGGGGAGACCCAGTACTTC
CDR3 protein: CASSLRVAGETQYF
D gene: -
J gene: TRBJ2-5
V gene: TRBV12-3/TRBV12-4
clone size: many

CDR3 DNA: TGTGCCATCAGTGAGTCCAGGGCAGAAAACATTCAGTACTTC
CDR3 protein: CAISESRAENIQYF
D gene: -
J gene: TRBJ2-4
V gene: TRBV10-3
clone size: many

CDR3 DNA: TGTGCCAGCAGCCCGGGAGACTTTTGGGAGACCCAGTACTTC
CDR3 protein: CASSPGDFWETQYF
D gene: -
J gene: TRBJ2-5
V gene: TRBV5-4
clone size: -

CDR3 DNA: TGTGCCAGCAGCCTTGGACAGGGGAATTCTGGGGCCAACGTCCTGACTTTC
CDR3 protein: CASSLGQGNSGANVLTF
D gene: TRBD1
J gene: TRBJ2-6
V gene: TRBV7-3
clone size: -

CDR3 DNA: TGTGCCAGCAGCTTAAGTATCGGGGGAGCTGACAATGAGCAGTTCTTC
CDR3 protein: CASSLSIGGADNEQFF
D gene: -
J gene: TRBJ2-1
V gene: TRBV7-9
clone size: many

CDR3 DNA: TGTGCCAGCAGCTCCCCCGAGGGGTACTACAATGAGCAGTTCTTC
CDR3 protein: CASSSPEGYYNEQFF
D gene: -
J gene: TRBJ2-1
V gene: TRBV5-8
clone size: -

CDR3 DNA: TGTGCCAGTAGTATATTGGGAGGGAATTCACCCCTCCACTTT
CDR3 protein: CASSILGGNSPLHF
D gene: -
J gene: TRBJ1-6
V gene: TRBV19
clone size: many

CDR3 DNA: TGTGCCAGCTCAAGGACAGGGGGCTTTAATGAAAAACTGTTTTTT
CDR3 protein: CASSRTGGFNEKLFF
D gene: TRBD1
J gene: TRBJ1-4
V gene: TRBV12-3/TRBV12-4
clone size: many

CDR3 DNA: TGTGCCAGCAGCTCGGGGGACGGGGCTTATGGCTACACCTTC
CDR3 protein: CASSSGDGAYGYTF
D gene: -
J gene: TRBJ1-2
V gene: TRBV7-9
clone size: -

CDR3 DNA: TGTGCCAGCAGCTTAGCGTCAACAGGGGCCGGGTGGAATGAGCAGTTCTTC
CDR3 protein: CASSLASTGAGWNEQFF
D gene: TRBD1
J gene: TRBJ2-1
V gene: TRBV7-8
clone size: many

CDR3 DNA: TGCGCCAGCAGCGGGACTAGCGGGATGACCTCCTACAATGAGCAGTTCTTC
CDR3 protein: CASSGTSGMTSYNEQFF
D gene: TRBD2
J gene: TRBJ2-1
V gene: TRBV5-1
clone size: -

CDR3 DNA: TGTGCCACCAGCCTCCAAGGTCAAGAGACCCAGTACTTC
CDR3 protein: CATSLQGQETQYF
D gene: -
J gene: TRBJ2-5
V gene: TRBV24-1
clone size: -

CDR3 DNA: TGTGCCAGCAGTTTATTGGCGGCATCTGGAAACACCATATATTTT
CDR3 protein: CASSLLAASGNTIYF
D gene: -
J gene: TRBJ1-3
V gene: TRBV12-3/TRBV12-4
clone size: many

CDR3 DNA: TGTGCCAGCAGCTTGGGAAAGGTCCTCCTTATCTTC
CDR3 protein: CASSLGKVLLIF
D gene: -
J gene: TRBJ1-2
V gene: TRBV7-9
clone size: many

CDR3 DNA: TGTGCCAGCAGCCCAGGGTCGAACAATGAGCAGTTCTTC
CDR3 protein: CASSPGSNNEQFF
D gene: -
J gene: TRBJ2-1
V gene: TRBV14
clone size: -

CDR3 DNA: TGTGCCAGCAGTTTGGGGAAGACGCCTAACAATGAGCAGTTCTTC
CDR3 protein: CASSLGKTPNNEQFF
D gene: -
J gene: TRBJ2-1
V gene: TRBV12-3/TRBV12-4
clone size: many

CDR3 DNA: TGCAGTGCTAGAGATCTCGTCCCGAGCACAGATACGCAGTATTTT
CDR3 protein: CSARDLVPSTDTQYF
D gene: -
J gene: TRBJ2-3
V gene: TRBV20-1
clone size: few

CDR3 DNA: TGTGCCACAGGACAGGCCTTCTACGAGCAGTACTTC
CDR3 protein: CATGQAFYEQYF
D gene: TRBD1
J gene: TRBJ2-7
V gene: TRBV27
clone size: many

CDR3 DNA: TGTGCCACCAGCAGAGATCCCCGTCGAGCGCCGGGAGAAGAGACCCAGTACTTC
CDR3 protein: CATSRDPRRAPGEETQYF
D gene: -
J gene: TRBJ2-5
V gene: TRBV15
clone size: few

CDR3 DNA: TGTGCCAGCAGTTATGGTAGCGGGAGGGGAAACAATGAGCAGTTCTTC
CDR3 protein: CASSYGSGRGNNEQFF
D gene: TRBD2
J gene: TRBJ2-1
V gene: TRBV6-6
clone size: many

CDR3 DNA: TGTGCCAGCAGCCAAGCTTGGCAGGGAATAGAGACCCAGTACTTC
CDR3 protein: CASSQAWQGIETQYF
D gene: -
J gene: TRBJ2-5
V gene: TRBV4-2
clone size: few

CDR3 DNA: TGTGCCAGCAGCTGGGGGACAGTCAACACCGGGGAGCTGTTTTTT
CDR3 protein: CASSWGTVNTGELFF
D gene: TRBD1
J gene: TRBJ2-2
V gene: TRBV5-6
clone size: many

CDR3 DNA: TGTGCCAGCACCGTGACTAGCGGAACCCCGTATTTT
CDR3 protein: CASTVTSGTPYF
D gene: TRBD2
J gene: TRBJ2-3
V gene: TRBV12-3/TRBV12-4
clone size: many

CDR3 DNA: TGTGCCAGCAGCACGGGGGGGAGGGGTACGCAGTATTTT
CDR3 protein: CASSTGGRGTQYF
D gene: TRBD2
J gene: TRBJ2-3
V gene: TRBV11-2
clone size: many

CDR3 DNA: TGTGCCACCAGAGGCCGGGACAGGGAGTATAGCGGGGAGCTGTTTTTT
CDR3 protein: CATRGRDREYSGELFF
D gene: TRBD1
J gene: TRBJ2-2
V gene: TRBV15
clone size: many

CDR3 DNA: TGTGCCAGCAGCTTAAGCTCCAGGGGGAATGGCTACACCTTC
CDR3 protein: CASSLSSRGNGYTF
D gene: TRBD1
J gene: TRBJ1-2
V gene: TRBV7-2
clone size: many

CDR3 DNA: TGTGCCAGCGGGCGGCAGGGCTACGAGCAGTACTTC
CDR3 protein: CASGRQGYEQYF
D gene: -
J gene: TRBJ2-7
V gene: TRBV7-8
clone size: many